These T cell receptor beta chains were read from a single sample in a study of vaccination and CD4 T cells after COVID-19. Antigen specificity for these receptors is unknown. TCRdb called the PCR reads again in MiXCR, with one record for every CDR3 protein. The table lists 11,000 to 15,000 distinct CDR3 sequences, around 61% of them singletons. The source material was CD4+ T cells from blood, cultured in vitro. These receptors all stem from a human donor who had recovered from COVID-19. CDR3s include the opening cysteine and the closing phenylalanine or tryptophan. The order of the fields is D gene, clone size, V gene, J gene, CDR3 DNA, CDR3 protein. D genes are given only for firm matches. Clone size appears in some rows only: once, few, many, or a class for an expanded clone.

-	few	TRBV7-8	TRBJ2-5	TGTGCCAGCAGCTCCCAGACAGGCGCGGAGACCCAGTACTTC	CASSSQTGAETQYF
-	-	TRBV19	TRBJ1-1	TGTGCCAGTAGTACCCCCTCGGCACTGGGTACTTTCTTT	CASSTPSALGTFF
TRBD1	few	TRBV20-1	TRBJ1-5	TGCAGTGCTAGGACAGGGGGCACTAGCAATCAGCCCCAGCATTTT	CSARTGGTSNQPQHF
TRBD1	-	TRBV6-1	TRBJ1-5	TGTGCCAGCAGGGAAACAGGGGTGGGTCAGCCCCAGCATTTT	CASRETGVGQPQHF
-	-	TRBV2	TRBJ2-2	TGTGCCAGCAGCAAAGACATGGGCCGCACCGGGGAGCTGTTTTTT	CASSKDMGRTGELFF
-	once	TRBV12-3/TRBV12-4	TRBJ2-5	TGTGCCAGCAGTTTAATGACTAGCCAAGAGACCCAGTACTTC	CASSLMTSQETQYF
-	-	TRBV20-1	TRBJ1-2	TGCAGTGCTAGTCGAAACAATAACTATGGCTACACCTTC	CSASRNNNYGYTF
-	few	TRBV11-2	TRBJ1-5	TGTGCCAGCAGCTTAGTCCGAGACATGCCCCAGCATTTT	CASSLVRDMPQHF
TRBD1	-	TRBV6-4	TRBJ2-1	TGTGCCAGCAGTAAGACAGGGGGCAATGAGCAGTTCTTC	CASSKTGGNEQFF
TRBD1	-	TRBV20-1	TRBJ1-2	TGCAGTGCTAGTGCAAGGGGGCAGATCCATCGTGGCTACACCTTC	CSASARGQIHRGYTF
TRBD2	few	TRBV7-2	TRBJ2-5	TGTGCCAGCAGTTTCCGACTAGCGGGAAAGGAGACCCAGTACTTC	CASSFRLAGKETQYF
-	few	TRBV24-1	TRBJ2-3	TGTGCCACCGAAGACCAGCTTAGCACAGATACGCAGTATTTT	CATEDQLSTDTQYF
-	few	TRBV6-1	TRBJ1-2	TGTGCCAGCAGTGGATGGAGACAGGTTTCCAATGGCTACACCTTC	CASSGWRQVSNGYTF
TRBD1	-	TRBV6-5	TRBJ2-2	TGTGCCAGCAGTTCCGGGACAGGGGGGACCGGGGAGCTGTTTTTT	CASSSGTGGTGELFF
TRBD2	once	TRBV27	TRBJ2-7	TGTGCCAGCAGGGGACTAGCGAGTCCGTATGAGCAGTACTTC	CASRGLASPYEQYF
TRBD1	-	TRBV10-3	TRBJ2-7	TGTGCCATCAGTAAGGGACAGGCAGACTCCTACGAGCAGTACTTC	CAISKGQADSYEQYF
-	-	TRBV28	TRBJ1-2	TGTGCCGGTACTGAGGGAGGCGATGGCTACACCTTC	CAGTEGGDGYTF
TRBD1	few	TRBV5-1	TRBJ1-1	TGCGCCAGCAGCTTACCGACCGGGACAGGACCACACACTGAAGCTTTCTTT	CASSLPTGTGPHTEAFF
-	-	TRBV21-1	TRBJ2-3	TGTGCCAGCAGCAAAAGCCTTGGGACTAGCGGGATTTTCACAGATACGCAGTATTTT	CASSKSLGTSGIFTDTQYF
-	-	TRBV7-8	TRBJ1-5	TGTGCCAGCAGCTTAAGAGACAGAAGCAATCAGCCCCAGCATTTT	CASSLRDRSNQPQHF
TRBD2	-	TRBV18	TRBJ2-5	TGTGCCAGCTCACCCCTAGCGGGAGAGGGGGAGACCCAGTACTTC	CASSPLAGEGETQYF
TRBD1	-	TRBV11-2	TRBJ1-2	TGTGCCAGCAGCTCCTACAGGGGTGGCTACACCTTC	CASSSYRGGYTF
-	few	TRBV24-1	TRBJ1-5	TGTGCCACCAGTGATTCAAGAAAAGTGCAGGGCAATCAGCCCCAGCATTTT	CATSDSRKVQGNQPQHF
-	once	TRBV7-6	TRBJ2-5	TGTGCCAGCAGCTTACAACGCGGAGGCCCAGAGACCCAGTACTTC	CASSLQRGGPETQYF
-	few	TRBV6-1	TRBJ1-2	TGTGCCAGCAGCAGAGGGGGCTATGGCTACACCTTC	CASSRGGYGYTF
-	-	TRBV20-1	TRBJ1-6	TGCAGTGCTAGAGATAGAACTCGAAATTCACCCCTCCACTTT	CSARDRTRNSPLHF
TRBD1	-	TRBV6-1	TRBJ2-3	TGTGCCAGCACCGAACAGGGGGCGGGTTCAGATACGCAGTATTTT	CASTEQGAGSDTQYF
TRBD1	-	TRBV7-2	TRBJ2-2	TGTGCCAGCAGCCCATGGACAGGGGACACCGGGGAGCTGTTTTTT	CASSPWTGDTGELFF
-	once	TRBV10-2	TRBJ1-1	TGCGCCAGCAGTGACCCTCGGGCATCGAGCAGGGAACGATCTGAAGCTTTCTTT	CASSDPRASSRERSEAFF
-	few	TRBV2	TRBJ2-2	TGTGCCAGCAGAGTGAGAGCGAACACCGGGGAGCTGTTTTTT	CASRVRANTGELFF
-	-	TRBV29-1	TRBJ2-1	TGCAGCGTTGAAGGACTAGGGGGTGATGAGCAGTTCTTC	CSVEGLGGDEQFF
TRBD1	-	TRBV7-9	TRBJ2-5	TGTGCCAGCAGCTTAATAACAGGGGGGATTGGCGAGACCCAGTACTTC	CASSLITGGIGETQYF
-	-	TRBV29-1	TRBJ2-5	TGCAGCGTTGTGGAGGGCAGCCAAGAGACCCAGTACTTC	CSVVEGSQETQYF
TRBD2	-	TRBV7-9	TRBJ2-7	TGTGCCAGTAGCCGGCTAGCGGGATCTACCTACGAGCAGTACTTC	CASSRLAGSTYEQYF
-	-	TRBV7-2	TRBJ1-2	TGTGCCAGCAGCTTACTCAACTCGGGGCGGGGTAACTATGGCTACACCTTC	CASSLLNSGRGNYGYTF
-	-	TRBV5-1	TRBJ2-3	TGCGCCAGCAGCTTGGCCCTTAGCGACAGCACAGATACGCAGTATTTT	CASSLALSDSTDTQYF
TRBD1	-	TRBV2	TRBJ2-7	TGTGCCAGCAGGGACAGGGTAACCTACGAGCAGTACTTC	CASRDRVTYEQYF
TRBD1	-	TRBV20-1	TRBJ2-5	TGCAGTGCAGCAGGACAGGGCCCGAGATGGGGGGAGACCCAGTACTTC	CSAAGQGPRWGETQYF
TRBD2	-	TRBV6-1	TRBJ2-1	TGTGCCAGCGGGGCTAGCGGGGTCTCCTACAATGAGCAGTTCTTC	CASGASGVSYNEQFF
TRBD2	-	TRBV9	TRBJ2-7	TGTGCCAGCAGCGTCGCTAGCGGGAGTAACTACGAGCAGTACTTC	CASSVASGSNYEQYF
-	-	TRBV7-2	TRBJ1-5	TGTGCCAGCAGCTTAAGTGGCAATCAGCCCCAGCATTTT	CASSLSGNQPQHF
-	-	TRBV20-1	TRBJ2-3	TGCAGTGCTAGAGATCTTAGCGGACCCAGGGCAGATACGCAGTATTTT	CSARDLSGPRADTQYF
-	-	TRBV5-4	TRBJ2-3	TGTGCCAGCAGCTTGAGGCAGGGGGGCCTAACAGATACGCAGTATTTT	CASSLRQGGLTDTQYF
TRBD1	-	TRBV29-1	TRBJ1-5	TGCAGCGTTGGGACCGGGACAGGGTTTGAAACCCAGCATTTT	CSVGTGTGFETQHF
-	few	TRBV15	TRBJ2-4	TGTGCCACCAGCAGAGATCATGGGGGGATTATAGCCAAAAACATTCAGTACTTC	CATSRDHGGIIAKNIQYF
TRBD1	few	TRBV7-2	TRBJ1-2	TGTGCCAGCAGCTTGGGGACAGCGGTCGGAGGCTACACCTTC	CASSLGTAVGGYTF
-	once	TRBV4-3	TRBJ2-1	TGCGCCAGCAGCCAAGCGACTACCAGCTCCTACAATGAGCAGTTCTTC	CASSQATTSSYNEQFF
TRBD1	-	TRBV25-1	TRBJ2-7	TGTGCCAGCAGTGAACCACTGGGACAGGGTGTCTACGAGCAGTACTTC	CASSEPLGQGVYEQYF
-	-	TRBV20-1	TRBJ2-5	TGCAGTGGAGGAAATCAAGAGACCCAGTACTTC	CSGGNQETQYF
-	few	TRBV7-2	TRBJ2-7	TGTGCCAGCAGCTTAAACCCGGGGCTGAGCTACGAGCAGTACTTC	CASSLNPGLSYEQYF
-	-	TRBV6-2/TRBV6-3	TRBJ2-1	TGTGCCAGCAGTTACTCTCGGCGCAATGAGCAGTTCTTC	CASSYSRRNEQFF
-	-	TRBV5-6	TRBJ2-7	TGTGCCAGCAGCCCACAGGGACAAAGCTCCTACGAGCAGTACTTC	CASSPQGQSSYEQYF
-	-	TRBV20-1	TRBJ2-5	TGCAGTGCTAGAGACCCCCGGGGGCTTCAAGAGACCCAGTACTTC	CSARDPRGLQETQYF
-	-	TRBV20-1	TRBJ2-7	TGCAGTCCCACCGAGGGATTGAGCGAGCAGTACTTC	CSPTEGLSEQYF
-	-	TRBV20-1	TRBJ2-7	TGCAGTGCCCCCGCGAGCGGAGGTTCCTACGAGCAGTACTTC	CSAPASGGSYEQYF
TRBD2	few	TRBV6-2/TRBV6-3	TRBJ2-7	TGTGCCAGCAGTTACGGGACTAGCGGGTACGAGCAGTACTTC	CASSYGTSGYEQYF
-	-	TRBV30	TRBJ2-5	TGTGCCTGGAGTGCAAGAGAGACCCAGTACTTC	CAWSARETQYF